The 7 T cell receptor beta chains listed next were all sequenced from one sample in a study of long-term antiretroviral therapy in people with HIV. The libraries were made with immunoSEQ v3.0 at survey level. Sequencing used immunoSEQ multiplex PCR; TCRdb keeps in-frame clones, though not all of them. The data contain 34,000 or so clones, 94% of them singletons. The specimen was unsorted PBMCs, collected more than 5 years after starting antiretroviral therapy. All receptors derive from a woman between 50 and 59 years old with HIV.

J is TRBJ2-5 and V is TRBV5-4; TRBD2 matches 8 bases. The junction had 3 bases not matched to a gene; V was cut back by 0 bases and J by 2 bases. CDR1 SGHNT and CDR2 YYREEE come from the germline V gene (reference sequence). This CDR3 is built from 15 residues. The CDR3 DNA sequence: TGTGCCAGCAGCTTGGTAGCGGGGCCACAAGAGACCCAGTACTTC. It is translated as CASSLVAGPQETQYF. Drawing the rest from reference TRBV5-4 and TRBJ2-5, the complete variable domain is ETGVTQSPTHLIKTRGQQVTLRCSSQSGHNTVSWYQQALGQGPQFIFQYYREEENGRGNFPPRFSGLQFPNYSSELNVNALELDDSALYLCASSLVAGPQETQYFGPGTRLLVL.

The chain carries TRBV6-6 and TRBJ2-5, with D tentatively TRBD2 (6 bases). The V end was cut by 0 bases, the J end by 5 bases, with 16 bases between. The CDR3 is made up of 16 amino acids. The germline V gene encodes CDR1 MNHNY and CDR2 SVGAGI (reference sequence). CDR3 sequence: CASSYSGGRNRETQYF. The CDR3 DNA sequence: TGTGCCAGCAGTTACTCCGGGGGTCGGAATAGGGAGACCCAGTACTTC.

The rearrangement uses TRBV2 and TRBJ1-1; 7 bases match TRBD1. Germline CDR1 is SNHLY and CDR2 is FYNNEI. J gave up 3 bases and V 6 bases, and 4 bases lay outside the gene matches. The CDR3 covers 13 residues. This CDR3 is CASSDDRDTEAFF. The CDR3 DNA is TGTGCCAGCAGCGACGACAGGGACACTGAAGCTTTCTTT.

This chain joins TRBV28 and TRBJ1-1, with 8 bases aligning to TRBD1. Per the germline V gene, CDR1 is MDHEN and CDR2 is SYDVKM. V was pared by 6 bases and J by 0 bases, with 6 bases of the junction left unmatched. This CDR3 comprises 15 residues. The CDR3 sequence is CASSRTGQVNTEAFF. CDR3 DNA sequence: TGTGCCAGCAGCAGAACGGGACAGGTGAACACTGAAGCTTTCTTT.

CDR3 region: CASTQGWGTDTQYF. Written as DNA, the CDR3 is TGTGCCAGCACCCAGGGTTGGGGGACAGATACGCAGTATTTT. The chain is built from TRBV7-6 and TRBJ2-3; D is tentatively TRBD1 or TRBD2 (5 bases each). V was pared by 7 bases and J by 3 bases, with 14 bases between. CDR3 length: 14 amino acids. Germline V lookup: CDR1 SGHVS, CDR2 FNYEAQ.

Only one count was recorded for this clone. The rearrangement uses TRBV7-9 and TRBJ1-1, with D perhaps TRBD1 (5 bases). The V gene's germline CDR1 is SEHNR and CDR2 FQNEAQ (reference sequence). The CDR3 totals 13 residues. V was pared by 0 bases and J by 3 bases, with 5 bases between. CDR3 residues: CASSLAGDTEAFF. The CDR3 DNA is TGTGCCAGCAGCTTAGCAGGGGACACTGAAGCTTTCTTT.

The chain recombines TRBV19 with TRBJ2-2; D gene ambiguous. CDR1 is LNHDA and CDR2 is SQIVND in the germline V gene (reference sequence). V lost 0 bases and J lost 4, with 12 bases in between. The CDR3 runs 16 residues. CDR3 amino acids: CASSIEAAAGTGELFF. The CDR3 DNA reads TGTGCCAGTAGTATAGAGGCCGCTGCCGGCACCGGGGAGCTGTTTTTT.